This is a list of T cell receptor beta chains from one sample in a study of response to subunit inactivated influenza vaccine. From the RT-PCR reads, TCRdb called clonotypes with MiXCR, one entry per CDR3 protein. The sample shows around 580,000 distinct CDR3 sequences, about an eighth of them seen only once. The source was PBMCs from blood, collected on the day of vaccination. Source of these receptors: a man between 50 and 59 years old who received an inactivated influenza vaccine. The conserved cysteine and the conserved F or W are not part of the CDR3 here. Fields, in order: V gene, J gene, CDR3 protein.

>TRBV19|TRBJ1-1
ASSVRGLNTEAF
>TRBV12-3/TRBV12-4|TRBJ1-2
ASALTGDPSYT
>TRBV4-1|TRBJ1-5
ASSQVQANQPQH
>TRBV6-1|TRBJ1-5
ASSPGGISNQPQH
>TRBV5-1|TRBJ2-5
ASGEPGPQETQY
>TRBV19|TRBJ2-7
ASSIASSDTGSYEQY
>TRBV5-1|TRBJ2-7
ASSPLAGGGYEQY
>TRBV5-6|TRBJ1-6
ASSLSATGSSPLH
>TRBV6-1|TRBJ1-5
ASGGQGQAQH
>TRBV12-3/TRBV12-4|TRBJ1-2
ASSSGNRVTGYT
>TRBV29-1|TRBJ2-1
SSISGGPWQF
>TRBV29-1|TRBJ2-7
SVGVTSSYEQY
>TRBV7-9|TRBJ2-7
ASSSLAGSSYEQY
>TRBV29-1|TRBJ1-2
SGSNRGVDGYT
>TRBV3-1|TRBJ2-1
ASSPTLAGTYNEQF
>TRBV30|TRBJ1-2
ASLLTTDSYGYT
>TRBV28|TRBJ2-3
ASSLFGRGVSTDTQY
>TRBV5-1|TRBJ2-2
ASSRDSSNTGELF
>TRBV28|TRBJ2-1
ASSSMDYRVINEQF
>TRBV11-2|TRBJ2-2
ASSWQGELNTGELF
>TRBV7-2|TRBJ2-5
ASSLYAQETQY
>TRBV11-2|TRBJ2-7
ASSPAYEQY
>TRBV5-6|TRBJ2-3
ASSTRQTSTDTQY
>TRBV20-1|TRBJ2-3
SATGGTSGAGDTQY
>TRBV7-9|TRBJ1-1
ASSFFEVADTEAF
>TRBV28|TRBJ2-3
ASSLSVTGGRDTQY
>TRBV20-1|TRBJ2-7
SAKGTRGSGEGVGYEQY
>TRBV5-6|TRBJ1-1
ASSLFGMNTEAF
>TRBV5-1|TRBJ2-2
ASSLGPLAGGRELF
>TRBV5-1|TRBJ1-1
ASSLWGGANTEAF
>TRBV5-6|TRBJ2-5
ASSFPEVGEQETQY
>TRBV20-1|TRBJ2-5
SAKVMGSQETQY
>TRBV5-1|TRBJ1-2
ASSLAKAAINYGYT
>TRBV4-3|TRBJ2-7
ASSQEIQGGSYEQY
>TRBV12-3/TRBV12-4|TRBJ2-7
ASSPHNYEQY
>TRBV5-5|TRBJ2-1
ASSLAVGLILNEQF
>TRBV24-1|TRBJ2-1
ATSDFRTGSSNNEQF
>TRBV27|TRBJ2-7
ASSPSRLHEQY
>TRBV20-1|TRBJ2-1
SATSSSGDLYNEQF
>TRBV24-1|TRBJ2-1
ATSDPTGNEQF
>TRBV5-1|TRBJ2-1
ASRSVGGIHNEQF
>TRBV6-2/TRBV6-3|TRBJ1-1
ASRPRDRARNTEAF
>TRBV7-2|TRBJ2-7
ASSLRDPTYEQY